Below are 31 T cell receptor beta chains sequenced from a single sample in a study of T cells after yellow fever vaccination. TCRdb re-called the 5' RACE reads with MiXCR, one entry per CDR3 protein. This table has around 15,000 distinct CDR3 sequences, about 4% appearing once. The sequencing here drew on PBMCs, either bulk or a sorted T-cell subset (CD4+, CD8+, memory, or dextramer-sorted; not recorded which), taken 15 days after the yellow fever booster vaccination. All receptors come from a man aged 25-40 years who received the YFV17D yellow fever vaccine.

This clonotype was counted at least ten times. The V gene is TRBV3-1, the J gene TRBJ2-7, with 7 bases fitting TRBD1. CDR1 LGHDT and CDR2 YNNKEL come from the germline V gene (reference sequence). V trimming: 3 bases; J trimming: 6 bases; junction bases outside the gene matches: 8. The CDR3 has 14 residues. CDR3 in amino acids: CASSHAEDRSEQYF. The CDR3 nucleotides read TGTGCCAGCAGCCACGCCGAGGACAGGAGCGAGCAGTACTTC.

This clonotype qualifies as medium-sized. The chain is built from TRBV5-8 and TRBJ1-1, with D hard to call. V lost 3 bases, J lost 5 bases, and 11 bases lay in between. CDR1 is SGHTS and CDR2 is YDEGEE in the germline V gene. This CDR3 has 13 amino acids. CDR3 nucleotide sequence: TGTGCCAGCAGCTACTCTCGAGGAACTGAAGCTTTCTTT. Its translation is CASSYSRGTEAFF. Variable domain in full (rest from reference TRBV5-8 and TRBJ1-1): EAGVTQSPTHLIKTRGQQATLRCSPISGHTSVYWYQQALGLGLQFLLWYDEGEERNRGNFPPRFSGRQFPNYSSELNVNALELEDSALYLCASSYSRGTEAFFGQGTRLTVV.

In its sample, this clonotype was seen many times. The chain employs TRBV3-1 and TRBJ1-1; 7 bases agree with TRBD1. Trimming cost V 4 bases and J 2 bases; bases outside gene matches: 4. Germline V gene sequence: CDR1 LGHDT, CDR2 YNNKEL (reference sequence). This CDR3 has 14 amino acids. The CDR3: CASSPTGENTEAFF. The CDR3 DNA reads as TGTGCCAGCAGCCCCACAGGGGAAAACACTGAAGCTTTCTTT.

This clonotype showed up many times. This chain joins TRBV5-1 and TRBJ1-1, with D tentatively TRBD1 (5 bases). The CDR3 is 15 residues long. Germline values: CDR1 SGHRS, CDR2 YFSETQ. Trimming stripped 0 bases from V and 5 bases from J, with 14 bases between. The CDR3 DNA reads as TGCGCCAGCAGCTTGGCGGGGGTTGAGGGGACTGAAGCTTTCTTT. Protein product: CASSLAGVEGTEAFF.

By sample share, this clonotype is medium-sized. The chain combines TRBV2 with TRBJ2-5; maybe TRBD2 (6 bases). This CDR3 is built from 14 residues. V lost 6 bases and J 4 bases, leaving 15 bases between the germline ends. Germline CDR1 SNHLY, CDR2 FYNNEI. This chain's CDR3 is CASRDNRDSETQYF. The CDR3 nucleotides are TGTGCCAGCAGGGATAACCGGGACTCAGAGACCCAGTACTTC.

In its sample, this clonotype was seen many times. The V call is TRBV6-2 or TRBV6-3, the J call TRBJ2-1, with D possibly matching TRBD2 (5 bases). The CDR3 is 15 amino acids. Trimming cost V 6 bases and J 1 base, with 13 bases left between them. Germline V gives CDR1 MNHEY, CDR2 SVGEGT. CDR3 sequence reads: CASSVTGYSYNEQFF. DNA of the CDR3: TGTGCCAGCAGCGTGACGGGATATTCCTACAATGAGCAGTTCTTC.

This clonotype came up many times. V usage is TRBV5-1 and J usage is TRBJ2-7, with no clear D. This CDR3 contains 12 residues. The V and J ends lost 0 bases and 4 bases respectively, with 5 bases between them. Germline lookup yields CDR1 SGHRS and CDR2 YFSETQ. CDR3 residues: CASSLVEYEQYF. The DNA of the CDR3 is TGCGCCAGCAGCTTGGTGGAATACGAGCAGTACTTC.

Many counts were recorded for this clonotype. The chain couples TRBV5-1 to TRBJ1-2, with D maybe TRBD1 (5 bases). Germline V lookup: CDR1 SGHRS, CDR2 YFSETQ. The V gene lost 5 bases and the J gene lost 3 bases, with 14 bases spanning the gap. CDR3 length equals 14 residues. CDR3 region: CASSTPDTYYGYTF. CDR3 DNA sequence: TGCGCCAGCAGTACGCCGGACACCTACTATGGCTACACCTTC.

This clonotype is medium-sized in the sample. This sequence joins TRBV29-1 and TRBJ2-7; D unclear. This CDR3 has 10 amino acids. With 7 bases removed from V and 4 bases from J, the gap between germline ends came to 8 bases. Germline values: CDR1 SQVTM, CDR2 ANQGSEA. The CDR3: CSALWYEQYF. The CDR3 DNA reads TGCAGCGCCCTCTGGTACGAGCAGTACTTC.

The table lists this clonotype with many counts. This chain connects TRBV7-2 to TRBJ2-7; D unclear. The length of the CDR3 is 14 residues. Germline V gene data show CDR1 as SGHTA and CDR2 as FQGNSA. Between the trimmed V and J ends, which lost 1 base and 2 bases, there was a span of 9 bases. In nucleotides, the CDR3 is TGTGCCAGCAGCTTAGGGGTTGGTACCTACGAGCAGTACTTC. The encoded protein is CASSLGVGTYEQYF.

This clonotype was observed at least ten times. The chain joins TRBV27 to TRBJ2-1, with 7 bases fitting TRBD2. Germline CDR1 MNHEY, CDR2 SMNVEV (reference sequence). The CDR3 runs 16 residues. J lost 12 bases, V lost 6 bases, and 20 bases had no gene match. This CDR3 reads CASSRLAPIGGRSQFF. Here the CDR3 DNA reads TGTGCCAGCAGCCGACTAGCCCCTATCGGCGGGCGGTCGCAGTTCTTC.

Ten or more counts support this clonotype. The rearrangement joins TRBV25-1 to TRBJ1-2, with D possibly TRBD1 on 6 matching bases. This CDR3 contains 16 residues. Germline CDR1 and CDR2: MGHDK and SYGVNS. Trimming removed 3 bases from V and 2 bases from J, with 16 bases in between. CDR3 sequence reads: CASSDDRRGGNYGYTF. Here the CDR3 DNA reads TGTGCCAGCAGTGATGACAGGCGGGGGGGGAACTATGGCTACACCTTC.

This clonotype came up many times. The J gene is TRBJ2-1, the V gene TRBV6-4; D ambiguous. Between the trimmed V and J ends, which lost 6 bases and 0 bases, there was a span of 27 bases. This CDR3 spans 20 amino acids. Germline loops: CDR1 MRHNA, CDR2 SNTAGT. CDR3 sequence: CASRSPVRPVSTSSYNEQFF. DNA of the CDR3: TGTGCCAGCAGGTCCCCTGTTCGCCCAGTATCGACAAGCTCCTACAATGAGCAGTTCTTC.

This clonotype showed up many times. In DNA, the CDR3 is TGCGCCAGCAGCCCCGGGGCGGTCTACGGTTCACCCCTCCACTTT. Its protein is CASSPGAVYGSPLHF. V usage is TRBV4-3 and J usage is TRBJ1-6, with a weak D call TRBD1 (5 bases). The ends were cut back, 4 bases at V and 9 bases at J, with 16 bases in the middle. The CDR3 runs to 15 residues. Germline assignment: CDR1 LGHNA and CDR2 YSLEER.

Many counts were recorded for this clonotype. This chain joins TRBV7-9 and TRBJ2-5; 7 bases line up with TRBD2. Germline lookup yields CDR1 SEHNR and CDR2 FQNEAQ (reference sequence). V was pared by 2 bases and J by 5 bases, with 20 bases of the junction left unmatched. This CDR3 contains 19 residues. The CDR3 here is CASSLFSSIVSPGGETQYF. The DNA of the CDR3 is TGTGCCAGCAGCTTATTCTCCTCAATCGTCAGCCCCGGGGGGGAGACCCAGTACTTC.

This clonotype was seen repeatedly, ten times or more. V usage is TRBV5-1 and J usage is TRBJ2-3; D possibly corresponds to TRBD2 (5 bases). There are 15 residues in the CDR3. The V end lost 1 base, the J end lost 4 bases, and 13 bases lay between the germline ends. The germline V gene has CDR1 SGHRS and CDR2 YFSETQ. CDR3 sequence reads: CASSLQTGSADTQYF. The CDR3 region has the DNA TGCGCCAGCAGCTTGCAGACGGGTAGCGCAGATACGCAGTATTTT.

This clonotype has ten or more counts. The rearrangement uses TRBV12-3 or TRBV12-4 and TRBJ2-1; 12 bases are shared with TRBD2. V gave up 6 bases and J gave up 10 bases; unmatched junction bases: 10. The CDR3 is 15 residues long. The CDR3 region is CASSSDTSGRHEQFF. CDR3 DNA: TGTGCCAGCAGCTCCGACACTAGCGGGAGGCACGAGCAGTTCTTC.

This clonotype was picked up many times. The chain carries TRBV10-2 and TRBJ1-1; the D is unclear. The germline V gene has CDR1 WSHSY and CDR2 SAAADI. The V end lost 5 bases, the J end lost 6 bases, and 10 bases lay between the germline ends. The CDR3 is 12 residues long. The DNA of the CDR3 is TGCGCCAGCAGTATCCTTAAGTCTGAAGCTTTCTTT. Translation gives CASSILKSEAFF.

This clonotype was recorded at least ten times. The chain is built from TRBV7-9 and TRBJ1-1, with 9 positions matching TRBD1. V was clipped by 4 bases and J by 1 base; unmatched bases: 4. Germline assignment: CDR1 SEHNR and CDR2 FQNEAQ (reference sequence). The length of the CDR3 is 15 residues. The CDR3 region is CASSYRTGENTEAFF. The DNA of the CDR3 is TGTGCCAGCAGCTATCGGACAGGGGAGAACACTGAAGCTTTCTTT. The complete variable domain, with remaining parts taken from reference TRBV7-9 and TRBJ1-1, reads DTGVSQNPRHKITKRGQNVTFRCDPISEHNRLYWYRQTLGQGPEFLTYFQNEAQLEKSRLLSDRFSAERPKGSFSTLEIQRTEQGDSAMYLCASSYRTGENTEAFFGQGTRLTVV.

This clonotype is classed as medium-sized. The J gene is TRBJ1-2, the V gene TRBV12-3 or TRBV12-4; TRBD1 agrees at 8 bases. The CDR3 is 13 residues long. Trimming removed 3 bases from V and 6 bases from J; junction bases left unmatched: 3. CDR3: CASSFSGGDGYTF. CDR3 sequence (DNA): TGTGCCAGCAGTTTTTCAGGGGGCGATGGCTACACCTTC.

This clonotype has at least ten counts. The CDR3 nucleotides read TGTGCCACCAGCAGAGATAGGCGAAACACCATATATTTT. This translates into CATSRDRRNTIYF. This chain links TRBV15 with TRBJ1-3, with D uncertain. V was cut by 0 bases and J by 5 bases, with 5 bases left in between. The CDR3 extends over 13 amino acids. The V gene's germline CDR1 is LNHNV and CDR2 YYDKDF (reference sequence).

This clonotype was observed many times. The J gene is TRBJ2-7, the V gene TRBV13, with 7 nucleotides matching TRBD1. J was trimmed by 3 bases and V by 5 bases; bases with no gene match: 7. The CDR3 sequence is 14 residues long. Germline V gene data show CDR1 as PRHDT and CDR2 as FYEKMQ (reference sequence). As DNA, the CDR3 is TGTGCCAGCAGCGTCCGGGACAGAAACTACGAGCAGTACTTC. Residues: CASSVRDRNYEQYF.

This clonotype has a count of ten or more. V usage is TRBV7-9 and J usage is TRBJ2-5; D call uncertain. Germline CDR1 and CDR2: SEHNR and FQNEAQ (reference sequence). The V and J ends lost 3 bases and 9 bases respectively, with 8 bases between them. The CDR3 has 11 residues. CDR3 sequence (DNA): TGTGCCAGCAGCTTTACCGAAGCCCAGTACTTC. It encodes CASSFTEAQYF.

This clonotype was detected many times. The chain joins TRBV7-6 to TRBJ2-3; TRBD2 matches at 11 bases. In germline, CDR1 is SGHVS, CDR2 FNYEAQ. CDR3 length: 16 residues. J lost 2 bases, V lost 5 bases, and 6 bases had no gene match. CDR3 amino acids: CASSARLAGHTDTQYF. The CDR3 nucleotides read TGTGCCAGCAGCGCCAGACTAGCGGGGCACACAGATACGCAGTATTTT.

This clonotype was seen repeatedly, ten times or more. The chain combines TRBV20-1 with TRBJ2-7; D unclear. Germline V gives CDR1 DFQATT, CDR2 SNEGSKA (reference sequence). This CDR3 contains 12 residues. Trimming removed 2 bases at V and 5 bases at J, with 10 bases between. The CDR3 DNA is TGCAGTGCTAGACTTCCCGGCAACGAGCAGTACTTC. It specifies CSARLPGNEQYF.

In its sample, this clonotype was seen many times. The chain is built from TRBV6-2 or TRBV6-3 and TRBJ2-2; D not certain. Per the germline V gene, CDR1 is MNHEY and CDR2 is SVGEGT. The V gene lost 4 bases and the J gene lost 5 bases, with 5 bases spanning the gap. The CDR3 covers 12 residues. CDR3 DNA: TGTGCCAGCAGTTCAAGGACCGGGGAGCTGTTTTTT. This translates into CASSSRTGELFF.

This clonotype was recorded at least ten times. The chain combines TRBV13 with TRBJ2-7; 7 bases line up with TRBD2. Germline V gene sequence: CDR1 PRHDT, CDR2 FYEKMQ (reference sequence). With 4 bases clipped from V and 3 bases from J, the junction kept 6 bases outside the gene matches. This CDR3 is 14 amino acids long. Here the CDR3 DNA reads TGTGCCAGCAGCTCGGCGGGGGACGGCTACGAGCAGTACTTC. Its protein product is CASSSAGDGYEQYF.

This clonotype was seen ten or more times. V and J are TRBV15 and TRBJ2-4; D is ambiguous. Germline lookup yields CDR1 LNHNV and CDR2 YYDKDF (reference sequence). The CDR3 sequence is 9 residues long. Trimming stripped 5 bases from V and 16 bases from J, with 9 bases between. The CDR3 DNA is TGTGCCACCAGCCCCATGCCCTACTTC. The encoded protein is CATSPMPYF.

This clonotype was recorded at least ten times. The chain recombines TRBV6-5 with TRBJ2-2; D remains unclear. The V end lost 6 bases, the J end lost 1 base, and 6 bases lay between the germline ends. Germline CDR1 MNHEY, CDR2 SVGAGI. The CDR3 spans 13 residues. The DNA for the CDR3 is TGTGCCAGCAGAAAAGAGAACACCGGGGAGCTGTTTTTT. This gives the protein CASRKENTGELFF.

This clonotype was recorded many times. This sequence joins TRBV7-9 and TRBJ2-1, with D perhaps matching TRBD2 (6 bases). Germline V gene data show CDR1 as SEHNR and CDR2 as FQNEAQ (reference sequence). Trimming took 1 base from V and 8 from J, leaving 12 bases between them. CDR3 length: 14 amino acids. The CDR3 sequence: CASSLGSGTYEQFF. The CDR3 bases are TGTGCCAGCAGCTTAGGTTCAGGGACTTATGAGCAGTTCTTC. Combining the CDR3 with reference TRBV7-9 and TRBJ2-1 gives the whole variable domain DTGVSQNPRHKITKRGQNVTFRCDPISEHNRLYWYRQTLGQGPEFLTYFQNEAQLEKSRLLSDRFSAERPKGSFSTLEIQRTEQGDSAMYLCASSLGSGTYEQFFGPGTRLTVL.

Ten or more counts support this clonotype. This chain connects TRBV7-2 to TRBJ2-2, with no clear D. In germline, CDR1 is SGHTA, CDR2 FQGNSA. The CDR3 spans 13 residues. Trimming left V 5 bases short and J 4 bases short, with 8 bases between. As DNA, the CDR3 is TGTGCCAGCAGCAGTAGCAGCACCGGGGAGCTGTTTTTT. It is translated as CASSSSSTGELFF.